This T cell receptor (beta chain) was identified during a study of CD8 T cells in Susac syndrome. Regarding this clonotype: Its antigen is undetermined.

Looked up from germline, CDR1 is GTSNPN and CDR2 is SVGIG (reference sequence). The CDR3 is made up of 17 amino acids. V lost 5 bases, J lost 3 bases, and 15 bases stayed unmatched. Random-hexamer reverse transcription was applied to roughly 0.5 to 1 ug RNA. A single record per CDR3 protein comes from TCRdb applying MiXCR to the immunoSEQ multiplex PCR reads. The repertoire includes about 280,000 distinct CDR3 sequences, about 85% of them detected once, and around 0.12% sits in the top ten. The multiple sclerosis controls, all treatment-naive patients, had relapsing-remitting disease that was stable or active. Study conclusions and caveats: It was acknowledged in the study that the number of individuals who were included in its TCR sequencing and HLA analysis was relatively small.

V is TRBV30 and J is TRBJ1-2, with TRBD1 identical over 10 bases. What was sequenced was CD8+ T cells from PBMCs. This clonotype originated in a human donor with multiple sclerosis. In nucleotides, the CDR3 is TGTGCCTGGTCCCGGGACAGGGGATTTCGTACGGACTATGGCTACACCTTC. Translated: CAWSRDRGFRTDYGYTF.